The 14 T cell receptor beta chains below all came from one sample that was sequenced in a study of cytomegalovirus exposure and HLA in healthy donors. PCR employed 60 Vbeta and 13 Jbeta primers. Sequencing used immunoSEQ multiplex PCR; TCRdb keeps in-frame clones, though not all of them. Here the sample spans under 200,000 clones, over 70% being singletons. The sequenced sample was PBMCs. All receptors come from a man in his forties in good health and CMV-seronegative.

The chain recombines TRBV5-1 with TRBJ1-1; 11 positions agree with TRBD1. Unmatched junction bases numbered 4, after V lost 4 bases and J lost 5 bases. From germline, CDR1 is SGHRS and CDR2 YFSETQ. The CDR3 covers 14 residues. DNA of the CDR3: TGCGCCAGCAGCGGACAGGGGGCTGAAACTGAAGCTTTCTTT. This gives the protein CASSGQGAETEAFF.

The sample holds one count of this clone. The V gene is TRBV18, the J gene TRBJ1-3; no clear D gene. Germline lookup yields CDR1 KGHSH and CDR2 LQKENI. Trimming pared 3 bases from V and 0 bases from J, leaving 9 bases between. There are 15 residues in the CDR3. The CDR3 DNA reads TGTGCCAGCTCACCGGGCCCTAACTCTGGAAACACCATATATTTT. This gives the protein CASSPGPNSGNTIYF.

This CDR3 reads CAISEVRGLEQYF. The CDR3, as DNA: TGTGCCATCAGTGAGGTCAGGGGGCTCGAGCAGTACTTC. The chain uses TRBV10-3 and TRBJ2-7, with TRBD1 matching 8 bases. V lost 2 bases to trimming and J lost 6 bases; unmatched junction nucleotides: 3. CDR3 length: 13 amino acids. The germline V gene encodes CDR1 ENHRY and CDR2 SYGVKD.

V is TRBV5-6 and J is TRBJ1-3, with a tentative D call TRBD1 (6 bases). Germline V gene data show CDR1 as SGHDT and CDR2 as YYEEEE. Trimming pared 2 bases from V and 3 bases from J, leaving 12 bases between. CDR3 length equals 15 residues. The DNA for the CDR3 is TGTGCCAGCAGCTTACAGGGCAATTTTGGAAACACCATATATTTT. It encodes CASSLQGNFGNTIYF.

In DNA, the CDR3 is TGTGCCAGTAGTATAGATGGTTGGGACAGGAACATGAACACTGAAGCTTTCTTT. Translating gives CASSIDGWDRNMNTEAFF. This chain uses TRBV19 with TRBJ1-1, with TRBD1 matching over 8 bases. The germline V gene encodes CDR1 LNHDA and CDR2 SQIVND (reference sequence). The CDR3 covers 18 residues. The ends lost 0 bases at V and 0 bases at J; junction bases unmatched: 9.

Here the CDR3 reads CASSVHWGPVNEQFF. CDR3 nucleotide sequence: TGTGCCAGCAGCGTACACTGGGGGCCGGTAAATGAGCAGTTCTTC. V and J are TRBV9 and TRBJ2-1; D possibly corresponds to TRBD1 (6 bases). The CDR3 spans 15 residues. V lost 1 base and J lost 7, with 15 bases in between. CDR1 is SGDLS, CDR2 YYNGEE, per germline.

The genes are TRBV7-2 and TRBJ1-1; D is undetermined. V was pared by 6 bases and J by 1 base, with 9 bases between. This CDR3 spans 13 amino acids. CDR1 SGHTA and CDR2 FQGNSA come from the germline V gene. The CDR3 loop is CASSWTRNTEAFF. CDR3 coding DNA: TGTGCCAGCAGTTGGACTCGGAACACTGAAGCTTTCTTT.

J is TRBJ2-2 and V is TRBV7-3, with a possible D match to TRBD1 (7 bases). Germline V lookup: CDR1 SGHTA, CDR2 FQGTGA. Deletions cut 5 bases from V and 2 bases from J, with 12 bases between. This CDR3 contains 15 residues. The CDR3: CASSAGTVNTGELFF. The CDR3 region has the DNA TGTGCCAGCAGCGCGGGGACAGTTAACACCGGGGAGCTGTTTTTT.

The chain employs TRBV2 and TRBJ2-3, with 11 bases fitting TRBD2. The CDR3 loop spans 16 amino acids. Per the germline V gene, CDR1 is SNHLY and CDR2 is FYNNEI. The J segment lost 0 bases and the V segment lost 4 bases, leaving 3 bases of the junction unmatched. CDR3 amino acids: CASSVLAGVSTDTQYF. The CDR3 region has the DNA TGTGCCAGCAGTGTACTAGCGGGGGTTAGCACAGATACGCAGTATTTT.

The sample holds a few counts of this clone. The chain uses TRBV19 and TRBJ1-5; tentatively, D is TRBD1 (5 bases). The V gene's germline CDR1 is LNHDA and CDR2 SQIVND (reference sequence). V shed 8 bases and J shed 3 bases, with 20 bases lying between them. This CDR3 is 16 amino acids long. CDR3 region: CASHLGGVGNNQPQHF. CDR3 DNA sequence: TGTGCCAGTCACCTGGGGGGGGTTGGGAACAATCAGCCCCAGCATTTT.

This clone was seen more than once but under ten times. The CDR3 region has the DNA TGTGCCAGCAGTTCACAGGGGAGGAACGGGGAGCTGTTTTTT. Encoded protein: CASSSQGRNGELFF. V gene TRBV27 combines with J gene TRBJ2-2; TRBD1 is a possible D gene (7 bases). Germline V gene lookup returns CDR1 MNHEY and CDR2 SMNVEV (reference sequence). The CDR3 contains 14 residues. Trimming pared 4 bases from V and 7 bases from J, leaving 13 bases between.

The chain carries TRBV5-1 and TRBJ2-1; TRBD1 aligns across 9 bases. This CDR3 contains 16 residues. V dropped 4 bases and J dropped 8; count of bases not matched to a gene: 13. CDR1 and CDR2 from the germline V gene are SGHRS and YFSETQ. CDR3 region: CASSIARDRAQDEQFF. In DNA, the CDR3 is TGCGCCAGCAGCATAGCACGGGACAGGGCTCAGGATGAGCAGTTCTTC.

In DNA, the CDR3 is TGTGCCAGTAAAGGCGGGCTAGGGTCGAGCACAGATACGCAGTATTTT. It specifies CASKGGLGSSTDTQYF. This chain uses TRBV19 with TRBJ2-3; the D gene is possibly TRBD2 (5 bases). Germline-derived CDR1 and CDR2 are LNHDA and SQIVND (reference sequence). This CDR3 spans 16 amino acids. V dropped 7 bases and J dropped 0 bases, with 17 bases sitting between them.

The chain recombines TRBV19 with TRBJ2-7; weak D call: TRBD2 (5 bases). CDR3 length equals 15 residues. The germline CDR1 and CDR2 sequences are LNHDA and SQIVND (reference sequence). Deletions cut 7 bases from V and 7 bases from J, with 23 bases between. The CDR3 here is CASTDRGHQGREQYF. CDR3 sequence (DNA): TGTGCCAGTACCGATCGGGGTCACCAAGGCAGAGAGCAGTACTTC.